The 26 T cell receptor beta chains listed next were all sequenced from one sample in a study of T cells after yellow fever vaccination. TCRdb re-called the 5' RACE reads through MiXCR, storing one row per CDR3 protein. The sample has some 420,000 distinct CDR3 sequences, about 19% seen once. The specimen was PBMCs, collected before the yellow fever booster vaccination. Receptors were obtained from a young man who received the YFV17D yellow fever vaccine.

The chain employs TRBV27 and TRBJ2-4, with D unclear. V lost 6 bases and J 0 bases, leaving 12 bases between the germline ends. The CDR3 sequence is 15 residues long. Germline assignment: CDR1 MNHEY and CDR2 SMNVEV (reference sequence). The CDR3 here is CASSPNRVAKNIQYF. The DNA for the CDR3 is TGTGCCAGCAGCCCAAATCGAGTAGCCAAAAACATTCAGTACTTC.

The rearrangement uses TRBV27 and TRBJ2-1, with 9 nucleotides matching TRBD2. The CDR3 loop spans 16 amino acids. Per the germline V gene, CDR1 is MNHEY and CDR2 is SMNVEV (reference sequence). Germline trimming cut 3 bases from V and 6 bases from J; bases unmatched to any gene: 9. The CDR3 loop reads CASSFKAGGLVNEQFF. CDR3 coding DNA: TGTGCCAGCAGTTTCAAAGCGGGGGGCCTCGTCAATGAGCAGTTCTTC.

This chain connects TRBV12-3 or TRBV12-4 to TRBJ2-5; no clear D. V was trimmed by 3 bases and J by 0 bases, leaving 8 bases between them. The CDR3 spans 14 residues. For the CDR3, the DNA is TGTGCCAGCAGTTTGATCGGGCACCAAGAGACCCAGTACTTC. This encodes CASSLIGHQETQYF.

This clonotype was seen many times. This sequence joins TRBV25-1 and TRBJ2-2; tentative D call: TRBD1 (6 bases). The germline V gene has CDR1 MGHDK and CDR2 SYGVNS. The CDR3 contains 16 residues. V was shortened by 3 bases and J by 3 bases, with 14 bases between the two germline ends. CDR3 DNA: TGTGCCAGCAGTGACCCGACAGGAAGGGACACCGGGGAGCTGTTTTTT. This sequence encodes CASSDPTGRDTGELFF.

The chain combines TRBV28 with TRBJ2-5, with D hard to call. Germline V lookup: CDR1 MDHEN, CDR2 SYDVKM. Trimming removed 6 bases from V and 2 bases from J, with 19 bases in between. This CDR3 is built from 16 residues. CDR3 nucleotides: TGTGCCAGCAGCCACCGGTCAGGTGTGGGTCAAGAGACCCAGTACTTC. It is translated as CASSHRSGVGQETQYF. The whole variable domain, remainder taken from reference TRBV28 and TRBJ2-5, is DVKVTQSSRYLVKRTGEKVFLECVQDMDHENMFWYRQDPGLGLRLIYFSYDVKMKEKGDIPEGYSVSREKKERFSLILESASTNQTSMYLCASSHRSGVGQETQYFGPGTRLLVL.

The rearrangement links TRBV5-1 to TRBJ2-3; unclear D gene. CDR1 is SGHRS, CDR2 YFSETQ, per germline. CDR3 length: 13 residues. Trimming pared 2 bases from V and 4 bases from J, leaving 8 bases between. The CDR3 reads CASSFWTADTQYF. CDR3 nucleotide sequence: TGCGCCAGCAGCTTTTGGACGGCAGATACGCAGTATTTT.

Here the CDR3 reads CASRQGQLNTEAFF. For the CDR3, the DNA is TGTGCCAGCAGACAGGGTCAACTGAACACTGAAGCTTTCTTT. The chain couples TRBV12-3 or TRBV12-4 to TRBJ1-1; tentative D call: TRBD1 (6 bases). This CDR3 region has 14 residues. Deletions cut 6 bases from V and 0 bases from J, with 11 bases between.

This chain links TRBV7-2 with TRBJ2-3, with 10 bases fitting TRBD2. The V and J ends lost 6 bases and 10 bases, in that order; junction bases with no gene match: 13. The germline V gene has CDR1 SGHTA and CDR2 FQGNSA. This CDR3 is built from 15 residues. In DNA, the CDR3 is TGTGCCAGCAGGCAGCGGGGGGGCTCCAATCACGCGCAGTATTTT. Amino acid sequence: CASRQRGGSNHAQYF.

This clonotype was detected only a few times. This chain links TRBV6-5 with TRBJ1-1; possible D gene TRBD1, 5 bases. Germline V gene data show CDR1 as MNHEY and CDR2 as SVGAGI. The ends were cut back, 4 bases at V and 1 base at J, with 10 bases in the middle. CDR3 length: 14 amino acids. For the CDR3, the DNA is TGTGCCAGCAGTTCCGGGGGACGGAACACTGAAGCTTTCTTT. Translation: CASSSGGRNTEAFF.

V and J are TRBV12-5 and TRBJ2-2, with TRBD1 identical over 8 bases. The ends lost 0 bases at V and 7 bases at J; junction bases unmatched: 19. Germline assignment: CDR1 LGHNT and CDR2 FRNRAP. The CDR3 has 20 residues. The CDR3 DNA reads TGTGCTAGTGGTTTGGTCCTCGGACAGGGTATGGGCACCGGTAGCGGGGAGCTGTTTTTT. This translates into CASGLVLGQGMGTGSGELFF.

This clonotype appeared a few times. The gene calls are TRBV7-9 and TRBJ2-3; D gene ambiguous. Germline V gives CDR1 SEHNR, CDR2 FQNEAQ (reference sequence). V lost 5 bases and J 10 bases, leaving 16 bases between the germline ends. The CDR3 totals 13 residues. The CDR3 is CASSPPGVPSQYF. CDR3 sequence (DNA): TGTGCCAGCAGCCCCCCCGGCGTACCCTCGCAGTATTTT.

The V and J genes are TRBV29-1 and TRBJ2-2; TRBD1 is a possible D gene (5 bases). CDR1 and CDR2 from the germline V gene are SQVTM and ANQGSEA. The CDR3 covers 13 residues. V dropped 4 bases and J dropped 7 bases, with 13 bases sitting between them. The CDR3 protein is CSVASRADGELFF. The CDR3 nucleotides are TGCAGCGTTGCCTCCAGGGCCGACGGGGAGCTGTTTTTT.

This clonotype was seen a few times. The CDR3 loop is CATRPRGPNTGELFF. As DNA, the CDR3 is TGTGCCACCAGGCCCAGGGGGCCTAACACCGGGGAGCTGTTTTTT. The V and J genes are TRBV24-1 and TRBJ2-2, with 8 bases identical to TRBD1. Germline lookup yields CDR1 KGHDR and CDR2 SFDVKD. The CDR3 is 15 amino acids. The V segment lost 7 bases and the J segment 2 bases; nucleotides outside the gene matches: 5.

This clonotype was seen a handful of times. The rearrangement joins TRBV29-1 to TRBJ1-2; D remains unclear. V was pared by 4 bases and J by 4 bases, with 10 bases between. In germline, CDR1 is SQVTM, CDR2 ANQGSEA. The CDR3 totals 12 residues. CDR3 residues: CSVVRESYGYTF. Written as DNA, the CDR3 is TGCAGCGTTGTACGGGAGAGCTATGGCTACACCTTC.

This chain connects TRBV20-1 to TRBJ1-5, with D possibly being TRBD1 (5 bases). The CDR3 is 16 residues long. V lost 3 bases and J 1 base, leaving 16 bases between the germline ends. Germline loops: CDR1 DFQATT, CDR2 SNEGSKA (reference sequence). Here the CDR3 DNA reads TGCAGTGCTAGTGTTCATCCGGGACGGAGCAATCAGCCCCAGCATTTT. Encoded protein: CSASVHPGRSNQPQHF.

The chain recombines TRBV7-2 with TRBJ1-2; no definite D call. From germline, CDR1 is SGHTA and CDR2 FQGNSA. The CDR3 covers 13 residues. The V end lost 3 bases, the J end lost 6 bases, and 11 bases lay between the germline ends. As DNA, the CDR3 is TGTGCCAGCAGCTTGGCTACAAGGGATGGCTACACCTTC. Its protein product is CASSLATRDGYTF.

This clonotype has just one count. The J gene is TRBJ2-2, the V gene TRBV4-3; D is possibly TRBD1 (6 bases). The germline gives CDR1 LGHNA, CDR2 YSLEER. The CDR3 spans 20 residues. Trimming removed 0 bases from V and 4 bases from J, with 24 bases in between. This CDR3 is CASSQDYSRIQGSGTGELFF. Here the CDR3 DNA reads TGCGCCAGCAGCCAAGACTACTCCCGAATTCAGGGGAGCGGCACCGGGGAGCTGTTTTTT.

The rearrangement links TRBV2 to TRBJ2-1; no reliable D call. Germline V lookup: CDR1 SNHLY, CDR2 FYNNEI. The CDR3 has 12 residues. The V end was cut by 7 bases, the J end by 6 bases, with 10 bases between. CDR3 coding DNA: TGTGCCAGCAATCCCGCGGCCAATGAGCAGTTCTTC. This gives the protein CASNPAANEQFF.

The chain couples TRBV20-1 to TRBJ2-1; 9 bases are a match to TRBD2. Germline CDR1 reads DFQATT; CDR2 reads SNEGSKA (reference sequence). The CDR3 extends over 14 amino acids. The V segment lost 1 base and the J segment 7 bases; nucleotides outside the gene matches: 5. This CDR3 is CSARVPSGVNEQFF. In DNA, the CDR3 is TGCAGTGCTAGAGTGCCTAGCGGGGTGAATGAGCAGTTCTTC.

This clonotype turned up a few times. The chain uses TRBV10-3 and TRBJ1-4; no clear D gene. This CDR3 contains 12 residues. Between the trimmed V and J ends, which lost 8 bases and 0 bases, there was a span of 4 bases. From germline, CDR1 is ENHRY and CDR2 SYGVKD. Here the CDR3 DNA reads TGTGCCATCGGAGCAACTAATGAAAAACTGTTTTTT. It translates to CAIGATNEKLFF.

This clonotype has more than one count but fewer than ten. The chain is built from TRBV25-1 and TRBJ2-1, with 12 bases that match TRBD2. The CDR3 sequence is 16 residues long. CDR1 is MGHDK and CDR2 is SYGVNS in the germline V gene. V lost 1 base to trimming and J lost 6 bases; unmatched junction nucleotides: 4. DNA for the CDR3: TGTGCCAGCAGTGAATCCGGACTAGCGGGAACCAATGAGCAGTTCTTC. Translation gives CASSESGLAGTNEQFF.

This clonotype has only a few counts. The CDR3: CASSGLAGGHGAEQYV. CDR3 bases: TGTGCCAGTAGCGGGCTAGCGGGGGGCCATGGGGCCGAGCAGTACGTC. V is TRBV7-4 and J is TRBJ2-7, with 11 bases that match TRBD2. This CDR3 region has 16 residues. The ends lost 9 bases at V and 6 bases at J; junction bases unmatched: 16. Germline assignment: CDR1 SGHVT and CDR2 SQSDAQ.

Many counts were recorded for this clonotype. V gene TRBV20-1 combines with J gene TRBJ2-7; 8 nucleotides align to TRBD2. CDR1 and CDR2 from the germline V gene are DFQATT and SNEGSKA (reference sequence). The CDR3 is 14 amino acids. Trimming at V came to 3 bases and at J to 2 bases, leaving 6 bases not matched to a gene. CDR3: CSARTSAAAYEQYF. CDR3 nucleotides: TGCAGTGCTAGGACTAGCGCGGCTGCCTACGAGCAGTACTTC.

The J gene is TRBJ1-6, the V gene TRBV12-3 or TRBV12-4, with D possibly being TRBD1 (5 bases). The V and J ends lost 5 bases and 7 bases respectively, with 15 bases between them. This CDR3 has 15 residues. CDR3 bases: TGTGCCAGCAGTCTCGGGGGTTCGATGAATTCACCCCTCCACTTT. This translates into CASSLGGSMNSPLHF.

J is TRBJ2-1 and V is TRBV7-6; D not resolved. The ends were cut back, 4 bases at V and 7 bases at J, with 20 bases in the middle. Germline CDR1 reads SGHVS; CDR2 reads FNYEAQ. The CDR3 loop spans 16 amino acids. CDR3 DNA sequence: TGTGCCAGCAGCTCTGCAGAGTCCGGTCCGTCTAATGAGCAGTTCTTC. This gives the protein CASSSAESGPSNEQFF.

The rearrangement joins TRBV7-3 to TRBJ2-3; D uncertain. Trimming pared 5 bases from V and 3 bases from J, leaving 15 bases between. The CDR3 contains 15 residues. The germline V gene encodes CDR1 SGHTA and CDR2 FQGTGA. The CDR3 DNA is TGTGCCAGCAGCCCGAGAGCTCAGTTTACAGATACGCAGTATTTT. Protein product: CASSPRAQFTDTQYF.